Described below is a single T cell receptor beta chain sequence and its context. These data originate in a study of blood T cell repertoires in COVID-19. Study in general: Sites in the United States, Italy and Spain provided acute and convalescent COVID-19 samples. Nucleic acid was either cDNA or gDNA, and it came from T cells, B-cell-depleted T cells, or PBMCs.

Per the original methods: Quantification of nucleated cells was approximated via reference gene primer amplification. The repertoire was sequenced with immunoSEQ multiplex PCR; TCRdb's copy has only in-frame clones and lacks some. V and J calls and clone size are copied from that table; D and trimming were computed from the DNA. The data hold 35,000 to 45,000 clones, with roughly 88% observed a single time. Sequences were obtained from peripheral blood. This sequence was found in a woman of 80 years or more with acute or convalescent COVID-19.

CDR3 amino acids: CASGRGYEQYF. The CDR3 bases are TGTGCCAGCGGAAGAGGTTACGAGCAGTACTTC. The chain joins TRBV3-1 (or the pseudogene TRBV3-2) to TRBJ2-7; no clear D. Between the trimmed V and J ends, which lost 8 bases and 4 bases, there was a span of 9 bases. This CDR3 has 11 residues. Germline lookup yields CDR1 LGHDT and CDR2 YNNKEL (reference sequence).